This T cell receptor (beta chain) appears in the sequencing data of a study of radiation and T cells in renal cell carcinoma. General study results and limits: Dominant CDR3 motifs occupied more repertoire in irradiated than control tumors. Top 100 clonotypes averaged around 50% in irradiated versus about 40% in nephrectomy-only tumors.

Trimming pared 6 bases from V and 0 bases from J, leaving 12 bases between. The CDR3 has 14 amino acids. Germline loops: CDR1 SGHNT, CDR2 YYREEE (reference sequence). Treatment given: treatment-naive control, cytoreductive nephrectomy. Control samples are tumors resected by cytoreductive nephrectomy without prior radiation. Clear cell pathology was present in this patient's renal cell carcinoma. Assay used: immunoSEQ multiplex PCR; TCRdb lists only in-frame clones, some missing. This sample has about 24,000 clones; 58% occur once, and the top ten carry about 20%. As concerns this clone: What it binds is not known.

Sequencing was performed on tumor tissue, taken from a patient whose treatment was nephrectomy without radiotherapy. This clonotype originated in a man in his forties with renal cell carcinoma. The chain is built from TRBV5-4 and TRBJ2-5; D is perhaps TRBD1 (6 bases). CDR3: CASTWRTDQETQYF. The CDR3 DNA reads as TGTGCCAGCACTTGGAGGACAGACCAAGAGACCCAGTACTTC. Together with reference TRBV5-4 and TRBJ2-5, the CDR3 gives the full variable domain: ETGVTQSPTHLIKTRGQQVTLRCSSQSGHNTVSWYQQALGQGPQFIFQYYREEENGRGNFPPRFSGLQFPNYSSELNVNALELDDSALYLCASTWRTDQETQYFGPGTRLLVL.